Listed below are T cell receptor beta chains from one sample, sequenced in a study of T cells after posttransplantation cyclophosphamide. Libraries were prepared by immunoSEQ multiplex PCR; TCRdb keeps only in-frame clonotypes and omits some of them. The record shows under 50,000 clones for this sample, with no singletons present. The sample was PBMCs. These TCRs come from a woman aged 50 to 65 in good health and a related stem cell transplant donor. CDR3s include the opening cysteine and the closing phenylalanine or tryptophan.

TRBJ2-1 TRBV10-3 CAISELGNNEQFF
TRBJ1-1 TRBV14 CASSPGQGATYTEAFF
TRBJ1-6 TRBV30 CAWSTLDSPLHF
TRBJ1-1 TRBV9 CASSVDLGGQAFF
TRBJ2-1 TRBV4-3 CASSQEVYNRDWPFNEQLF
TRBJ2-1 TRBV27 CASSLSPGGHNEQFF
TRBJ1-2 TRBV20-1 CSANNGYTF
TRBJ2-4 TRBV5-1 CASSPKGAAKNIQYF
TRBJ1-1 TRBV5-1 CASSLTPGGNTEAFF
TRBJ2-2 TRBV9 CASSPQGQGTGELFF
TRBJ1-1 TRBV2 CASSGQNTEAFF
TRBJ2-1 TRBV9 CASSVVADLSYNEQFF
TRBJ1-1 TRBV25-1 CASSESLHPGAFF
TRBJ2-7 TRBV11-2 CASSLFTVGVIYEQYF
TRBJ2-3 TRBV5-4 CASSLPQTGKADTQYF
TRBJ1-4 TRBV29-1 CSVERVATNEKLFF
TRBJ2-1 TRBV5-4 CASSWPGLADNEQFF